These 4 T cell receptor beta chains were sequenced from one sample in a study of cytomegalovirus exposure and HLA in healthy donors. In the PCR, 60 Vbeta and 13 Jbeta primers were used. Measured with immunoSEQ multiplex PCR; TCRdb has only the in-frame clones, and not every one. Here the sample spans 150,000 to 200,000 clones, 79% being singletons. What was sequenced was PBMCs. These receptors came from a woman in her 30s in good health and CMV-seropositive.

The gene calls are TRBV13 and TRBJ1-2; D not certain. This CDR3 has 12 amino acids. The V and J ends lost 5 bases and 8 bases respectively, with 12 bases between them. Germline CDR1 reads PRHDT; CDR2 reads FYEKMQ (reference sequence). CDR3 sequence: CASSLIGRGYTF. CDR3 in DNA: TGTGCCAGCAGCCTTATAGGGAGGGGCTACACCTTC.

This clone was counted a few times. The chain is built from TRBV6-1 and TRBJ2-7; no definite D call. CDR1 is MNHNS, CDR2 SASEGT, per germline. V was cut by 0 bases and J by 3 bases, with 12 bases left in between. This CDR3 is built from 15 residues. The CDR3 region is CASSEALGGNYEQYF. CDR3 in DNA: TGTGCCAGCAGTGAAGCTTTAGGCGGTAACTACGAGCAGTACTTC.

The chain joins TRBV6-5 to TRBJ2-2; 8 bases map to TRBD1. J lost 1 base, V lost 6 bases, and 4 bases had no gene match. The CDR3 length is 15 residues. Per the germline V gene, CDR1 is MNHEY and CDR2 is SVGAGI. The CDR3 sequence: CASRAGQVNTGELFF. CDR3 nucleotide sequence: TGTGCCAGCAGGGCGGGACAGGTGAACACCGGGGAGCTGTTTTTT.

The genes are TRBV30 and TRBJ1-2; TRBD1 might be the D (6 bases). The CDR3 spans 11 residues. Trimming removed 3 bases from V and 8 bases from J, with 10 bases in between. Germline values: CDR1 GTSNPN, CDR2 SVGIG (reference sequence). The CDR3 DNA reads TGTGCCTGGAGAACAGGGCGAGGCTACACCTTC. As protein: CAWRTGRGYTF.